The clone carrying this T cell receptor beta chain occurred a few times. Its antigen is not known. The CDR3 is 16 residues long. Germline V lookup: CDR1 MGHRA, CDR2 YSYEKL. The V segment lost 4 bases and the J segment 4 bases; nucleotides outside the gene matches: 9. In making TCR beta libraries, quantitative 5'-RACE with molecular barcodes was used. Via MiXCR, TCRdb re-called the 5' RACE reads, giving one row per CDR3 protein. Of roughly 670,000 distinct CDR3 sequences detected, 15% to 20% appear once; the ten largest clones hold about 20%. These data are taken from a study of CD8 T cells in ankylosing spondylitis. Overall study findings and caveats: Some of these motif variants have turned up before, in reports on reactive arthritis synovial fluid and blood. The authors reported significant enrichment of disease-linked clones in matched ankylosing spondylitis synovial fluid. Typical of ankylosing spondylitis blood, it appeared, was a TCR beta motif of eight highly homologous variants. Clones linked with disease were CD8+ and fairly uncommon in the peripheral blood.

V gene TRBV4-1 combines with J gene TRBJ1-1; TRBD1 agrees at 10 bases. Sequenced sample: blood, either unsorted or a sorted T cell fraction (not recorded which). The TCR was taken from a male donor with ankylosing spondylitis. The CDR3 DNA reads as TGCGCCAGCAGCCTCGAACCGGGACAGGGGTTCACTGAAGCTTTCTTT. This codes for CASSLEPGQGFTEAFF.